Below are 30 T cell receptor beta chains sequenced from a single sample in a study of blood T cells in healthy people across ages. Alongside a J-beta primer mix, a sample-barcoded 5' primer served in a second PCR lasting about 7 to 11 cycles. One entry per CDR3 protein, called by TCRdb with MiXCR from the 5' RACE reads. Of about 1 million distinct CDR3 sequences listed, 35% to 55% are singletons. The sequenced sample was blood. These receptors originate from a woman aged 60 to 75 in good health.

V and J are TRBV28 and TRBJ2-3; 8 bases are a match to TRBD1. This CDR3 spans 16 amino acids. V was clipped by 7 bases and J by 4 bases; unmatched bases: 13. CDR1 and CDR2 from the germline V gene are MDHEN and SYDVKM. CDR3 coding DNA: TGTGCCAGCACCTTGGGTGACAGGGGTTGGTCAGATACGCAGTATTTT. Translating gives CASTLGDRGWSDTQYF.

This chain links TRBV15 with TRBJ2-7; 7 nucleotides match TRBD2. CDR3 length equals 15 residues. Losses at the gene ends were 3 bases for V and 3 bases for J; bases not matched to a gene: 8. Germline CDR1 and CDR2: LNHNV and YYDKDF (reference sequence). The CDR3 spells CATSRSTGEGYEQYF. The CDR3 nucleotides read TGTGCCACCAGCAGGTCAACGGGGGAGGGCTACGAGCAGTACTTC.

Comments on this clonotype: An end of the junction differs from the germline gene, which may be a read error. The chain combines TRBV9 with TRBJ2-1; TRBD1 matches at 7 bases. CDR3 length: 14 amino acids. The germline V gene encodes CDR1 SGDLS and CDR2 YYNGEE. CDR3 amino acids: CASSPRQGDGELFF. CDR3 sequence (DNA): TGTGCCAGCAGCCCCCGACAGGGCGACGGGGAGCTGTTCTTC.

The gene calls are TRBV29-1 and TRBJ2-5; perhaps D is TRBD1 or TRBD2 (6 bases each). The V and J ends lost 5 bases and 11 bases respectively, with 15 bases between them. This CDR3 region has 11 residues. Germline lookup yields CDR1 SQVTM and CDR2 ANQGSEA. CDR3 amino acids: CSVRGLNEQYF. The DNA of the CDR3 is TGCAGCGTTCGGGGGCTGAATGAGCAGTACTTC.

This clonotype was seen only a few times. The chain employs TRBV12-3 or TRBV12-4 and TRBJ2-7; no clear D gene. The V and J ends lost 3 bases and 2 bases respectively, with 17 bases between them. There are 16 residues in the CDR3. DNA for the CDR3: TGTGCCAGCAGTTTCTTCGCGGCCGCTTCTACCTACGAGCAGTACTTC. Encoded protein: CASSFFAAASTYEQYF.

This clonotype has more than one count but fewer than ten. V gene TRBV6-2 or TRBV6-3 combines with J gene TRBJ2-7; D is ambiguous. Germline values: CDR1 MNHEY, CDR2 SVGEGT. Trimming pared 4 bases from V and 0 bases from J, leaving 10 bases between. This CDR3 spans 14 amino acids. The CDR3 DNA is TGTGCCAGCAGTTCTTCTCCCTTCTCCTACGAGCAGTACTTC. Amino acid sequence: CASSSSPFSYEQYF.

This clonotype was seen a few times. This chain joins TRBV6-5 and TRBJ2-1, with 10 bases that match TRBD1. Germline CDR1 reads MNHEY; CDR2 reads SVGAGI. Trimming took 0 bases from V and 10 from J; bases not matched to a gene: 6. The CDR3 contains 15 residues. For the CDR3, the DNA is TGTGCCAGCAGTTACTCGGGGACAGGGGACCCCGAGCAGTTCTTC. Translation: CASSYSGTGDPEQFF.

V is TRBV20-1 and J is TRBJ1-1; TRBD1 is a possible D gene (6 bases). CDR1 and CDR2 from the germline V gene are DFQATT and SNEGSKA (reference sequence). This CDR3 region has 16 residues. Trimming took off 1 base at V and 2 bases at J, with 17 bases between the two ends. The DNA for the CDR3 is TGCAGTGCTAGAGCTATCGGGGGCAGGGTTAACACTGAAGCTTTCTTT. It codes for CSARAIGGRVNTEAFF.

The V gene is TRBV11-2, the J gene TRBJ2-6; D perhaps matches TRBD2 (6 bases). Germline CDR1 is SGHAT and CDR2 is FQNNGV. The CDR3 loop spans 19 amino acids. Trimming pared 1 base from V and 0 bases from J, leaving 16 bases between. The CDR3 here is CASSLVMGLGPSGANVLTF. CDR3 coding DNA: TGTGCCAGCAGCTTAGTTATGGGACTTGGCCCCTCTGGGGCCAACGTCCTGACTTTC.

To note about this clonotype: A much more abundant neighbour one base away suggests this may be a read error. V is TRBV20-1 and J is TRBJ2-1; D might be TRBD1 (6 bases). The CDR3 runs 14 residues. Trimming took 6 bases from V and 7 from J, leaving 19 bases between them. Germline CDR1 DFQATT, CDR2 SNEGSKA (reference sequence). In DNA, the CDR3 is TGCAGTGCCGTCCAAGGGGGAGCATCGAATGAGCAGTTCTTC. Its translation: CSAVQGGASNEQFF.

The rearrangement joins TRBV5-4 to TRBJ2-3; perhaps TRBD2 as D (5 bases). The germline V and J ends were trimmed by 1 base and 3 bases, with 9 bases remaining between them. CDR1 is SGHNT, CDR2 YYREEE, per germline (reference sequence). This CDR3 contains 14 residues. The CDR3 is CASSLSPGTDTQYF. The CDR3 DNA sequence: TGTGCCAGCAGCTTGTCCCCGGGGACAGATACGCAGTATTTT.

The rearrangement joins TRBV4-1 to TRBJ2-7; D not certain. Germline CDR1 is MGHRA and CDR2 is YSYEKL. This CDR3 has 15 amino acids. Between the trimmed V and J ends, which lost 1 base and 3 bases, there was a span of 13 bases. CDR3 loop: CASSQGASPRYEQYF. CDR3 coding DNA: TGCGCCAGCAGCCAAGGGGCTTCTCCCCGCTACGAGCAGTACTTC.

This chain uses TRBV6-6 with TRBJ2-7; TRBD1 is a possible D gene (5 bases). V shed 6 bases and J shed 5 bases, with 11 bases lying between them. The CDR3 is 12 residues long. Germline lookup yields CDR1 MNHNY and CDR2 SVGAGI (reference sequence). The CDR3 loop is CASSLRQNEQYF. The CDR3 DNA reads TGTGCCAGCAGCCTTAGACAGAACGAGCAGTACTTC.

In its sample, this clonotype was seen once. CDR3 in amino acids: CASSYSAGSGYTF. The CDR3 DNA reads TGTGCCAGCAGTTACTCGGCAGGGAGCGGCTACACCTTC. This chain joins TRBV6-5 and TRBJ1-2, with D tentatively TRBD1 (5 bases). Germline V gene lookup returns CDR1 MNHEY and CDR2 SVGAGI. The CDR3 loop spans 13 amino acids. Trimming stripped 0 bases from V and 8 bases from J, with 10 bases between.

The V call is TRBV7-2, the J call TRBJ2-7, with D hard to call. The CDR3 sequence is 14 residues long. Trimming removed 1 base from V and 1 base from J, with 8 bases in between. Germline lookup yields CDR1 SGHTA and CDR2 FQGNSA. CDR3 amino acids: CASSLEAASYEQYF. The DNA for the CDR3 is TGTGCCAGCAGCTTAGAGGCAGCTTCCTACGAGCAGTACTTC.

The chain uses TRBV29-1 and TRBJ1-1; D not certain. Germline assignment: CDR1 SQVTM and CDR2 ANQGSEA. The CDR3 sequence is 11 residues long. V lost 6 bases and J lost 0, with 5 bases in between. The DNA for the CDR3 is TGCAGCGTCACAGTGAACACTGAAGCTTTCTTT. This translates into CSVTVNTEAFF.

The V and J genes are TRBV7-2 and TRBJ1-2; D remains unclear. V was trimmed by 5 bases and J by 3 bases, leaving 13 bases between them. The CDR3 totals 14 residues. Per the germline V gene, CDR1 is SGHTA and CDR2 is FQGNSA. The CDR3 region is CASSRLDGHYGYTF. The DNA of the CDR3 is TGTGCCAGCAGCCGACTGGACGGCCACTATGGCTACACCTTC.

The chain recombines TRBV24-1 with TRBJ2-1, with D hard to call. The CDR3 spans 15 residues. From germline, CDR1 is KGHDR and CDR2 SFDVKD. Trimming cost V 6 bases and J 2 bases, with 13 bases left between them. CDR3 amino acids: CATSSKGVAYNEQFF. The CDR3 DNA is TGTGCCACCAGTTCTAAAGGAGTAGCCTACAATGAGCAGTTCTTC.

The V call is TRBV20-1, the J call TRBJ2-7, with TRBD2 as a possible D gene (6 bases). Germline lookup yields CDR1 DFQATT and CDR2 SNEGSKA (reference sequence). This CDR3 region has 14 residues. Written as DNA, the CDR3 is TGCAGCGTGCTCCCCCACGGGGGAACCTACGAGCAGTACTTC. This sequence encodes CSVLPHGGTYEQYF.

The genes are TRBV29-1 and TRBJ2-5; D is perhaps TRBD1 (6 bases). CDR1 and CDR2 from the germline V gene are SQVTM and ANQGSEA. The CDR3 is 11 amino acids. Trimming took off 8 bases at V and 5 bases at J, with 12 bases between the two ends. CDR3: CSPTQGETQYF. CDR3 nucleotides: TGCAGCCCCACCCAGGGGGAGACCCAGTACTTC.

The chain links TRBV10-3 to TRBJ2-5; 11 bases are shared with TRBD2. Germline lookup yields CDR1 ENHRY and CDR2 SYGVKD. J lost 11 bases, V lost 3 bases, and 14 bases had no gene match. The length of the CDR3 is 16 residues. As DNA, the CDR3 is TGTGCCATCAGTGAAACCGGGACTAGCGGTTACAATGAGCAGTACTTC. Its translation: CAISETGTSGYNEQYF.

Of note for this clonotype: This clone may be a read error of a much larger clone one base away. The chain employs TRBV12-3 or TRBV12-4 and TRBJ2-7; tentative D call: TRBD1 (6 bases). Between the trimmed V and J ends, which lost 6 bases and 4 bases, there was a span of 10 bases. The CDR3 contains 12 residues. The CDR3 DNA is TGTGCCAGCAGCTACGACAGGTACGAGCAGTACTTC. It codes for CASSYDRYEQYF.

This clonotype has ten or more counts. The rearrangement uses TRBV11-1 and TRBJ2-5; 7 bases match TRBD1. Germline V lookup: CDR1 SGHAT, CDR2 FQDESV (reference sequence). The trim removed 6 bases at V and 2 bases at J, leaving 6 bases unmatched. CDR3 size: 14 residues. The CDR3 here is CASSPLGQQETQYF. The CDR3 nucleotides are TGTGCCAGCAGTCCCCTGGGACAGCAAGAGACCCAGTACTTC.

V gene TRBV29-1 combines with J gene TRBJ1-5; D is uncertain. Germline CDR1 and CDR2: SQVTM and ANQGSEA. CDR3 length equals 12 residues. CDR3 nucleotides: TGCAGTGAACAGACGGGGAATCAGCCCCAGCATTTT. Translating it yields CSEQTGNQPQHF.

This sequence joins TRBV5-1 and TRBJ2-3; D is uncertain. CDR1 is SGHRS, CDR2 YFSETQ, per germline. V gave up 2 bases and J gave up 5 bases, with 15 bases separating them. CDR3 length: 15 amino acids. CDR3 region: CASSFALRVEDTQYF. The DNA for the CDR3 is TGCGCCAGCAGCTTTGCCCTAAGAGTGGAAGATACGCAGTATTTT.

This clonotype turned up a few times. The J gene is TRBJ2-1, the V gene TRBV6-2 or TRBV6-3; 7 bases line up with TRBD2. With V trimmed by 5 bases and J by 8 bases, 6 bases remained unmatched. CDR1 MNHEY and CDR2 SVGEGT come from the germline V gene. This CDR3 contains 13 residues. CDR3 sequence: CASSELAPHEQFF. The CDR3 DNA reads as TGTGCCAGCAGTGAACTAGCGCCCCATGAGCAGTTCTTC.

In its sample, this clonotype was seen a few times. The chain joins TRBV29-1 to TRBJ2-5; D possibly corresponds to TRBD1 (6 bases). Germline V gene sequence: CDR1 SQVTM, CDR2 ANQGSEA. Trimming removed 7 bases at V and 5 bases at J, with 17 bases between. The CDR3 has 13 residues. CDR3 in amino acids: CSALTGGSETQYF. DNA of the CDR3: TGCAGCGCCCTGACAGGCGGTAGCGAGACCCAGTACTTC.

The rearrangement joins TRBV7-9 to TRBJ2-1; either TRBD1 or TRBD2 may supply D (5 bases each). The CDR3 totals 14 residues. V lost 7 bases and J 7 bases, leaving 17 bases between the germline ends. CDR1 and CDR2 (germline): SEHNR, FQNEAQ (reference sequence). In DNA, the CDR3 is TGTGCCAGCAACTTGCCCGGGGCGATGAATGAGCAGTTCTTC. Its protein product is CASNLPGAMNEQFF.

CDR3 in amino acids: CASSQEVGLAGLEQFF. CDR3 bases: TGTGCCAGCAGCCAAGAGGTGGGACTAGCGGGCCTTGAGCAGTTCTTC. This chain uses TRBV4-2 with TRBJ2-1; the match to TRBD2 covers 12 bases. The germline V gene encodes CDR1 LGHNA and CDR2 YNFKEQ. Unmatched junction bases numbered 6, after V lost 0 bases and J lost 9 bases. The CDR3 consists of 16 residues.

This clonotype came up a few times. The CDR3 sequence is CASAIWRDRGHGYTF. Written as DNA, the CDR3 is TGTGCCAGCGCCATATGGAGAGACAGGGGCCACGGCTACACCTTC. This chain connects TRBV6-5 to TRBJ1-2; 8 bases match TRBD1. The CDR3 extends over 15 amino acids. Germline V gene sequence: CDR1 MNHEY, CDR2 SVGAGI. V lost 8 bases and J lost 8; bases outside the gene matches: 16.